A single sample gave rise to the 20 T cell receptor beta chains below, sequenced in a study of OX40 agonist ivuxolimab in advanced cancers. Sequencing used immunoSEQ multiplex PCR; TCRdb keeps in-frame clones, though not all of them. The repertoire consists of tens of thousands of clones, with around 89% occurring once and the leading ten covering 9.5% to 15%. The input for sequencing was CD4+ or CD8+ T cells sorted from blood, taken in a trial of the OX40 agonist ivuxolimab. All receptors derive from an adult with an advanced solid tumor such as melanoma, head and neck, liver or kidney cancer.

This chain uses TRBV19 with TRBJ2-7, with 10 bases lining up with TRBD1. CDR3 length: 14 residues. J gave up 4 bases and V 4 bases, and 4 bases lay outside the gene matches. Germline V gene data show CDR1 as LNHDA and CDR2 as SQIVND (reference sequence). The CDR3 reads CASSTGTGAYEQYF. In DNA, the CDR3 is TGTGCCAGTAGTACCGGGACAGGGGCATACGAGCAGTACTTC. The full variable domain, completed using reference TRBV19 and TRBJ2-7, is DGGITQSPKYLFRKEGQNVTLSCEQNLNHDAMYWYRQDPGQGLRLIYYSQIVNDFQKGDIAEGYSVSREKKESFPLTVTSAQKNPTAFYLCASSTGTGAYEQYFGPGTRLTVT.

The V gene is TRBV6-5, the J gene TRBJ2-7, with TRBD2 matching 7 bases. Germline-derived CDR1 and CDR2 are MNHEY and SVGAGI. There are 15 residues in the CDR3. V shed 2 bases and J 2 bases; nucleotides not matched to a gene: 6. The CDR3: CASSYEPSGAYEQYF. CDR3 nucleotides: TGTGCCAGCAGTTACGAACCCAGCGGGGCCTACGAGCAGTACTTC.

The CDR3 loop reads CASSFPDQPQHF. CDR3 DNA: TGTGCCAGCAGCTTCCCGGATCAGCCCCAGCATTTT. The chain is built from TRBV27 and TRBJ1-5; D call uncertain. The CDR3 loop spans 12 amino acids. Germline V gives CDR1 MNHEY, CDR2 SMNVEV (reference sequence). V gave up 6 bases and J gave up 5 bases, with 8 bases separating them.

The CDR3 protein is CASSLWGNEQFF. The CDR3, as DNA: TGTGCCAGCAGCTTGTGGGGGAATGAGCAGTTCTTC. The chain employs TRBV5-4 and TRBJ2-1; D possibly uses TRBD1 or TRBD2 (5 bases each). This CDR3 has 12 residues. Germline V gene lookup returns CDR1 SGHNT and CDR2 YYREEE (reference sequence). V lost 1 base, J lost 7 bases, and 6 bases lay in between.

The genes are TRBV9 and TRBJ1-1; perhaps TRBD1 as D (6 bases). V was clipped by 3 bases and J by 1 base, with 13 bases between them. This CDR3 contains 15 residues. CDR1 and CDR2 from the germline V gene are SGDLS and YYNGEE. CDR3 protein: CASSDTGSGNTEAFF. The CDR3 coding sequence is TGTGCCAGCAGCGACACAGGGTCGGGGAACACTGAAGCTTTCTTT.

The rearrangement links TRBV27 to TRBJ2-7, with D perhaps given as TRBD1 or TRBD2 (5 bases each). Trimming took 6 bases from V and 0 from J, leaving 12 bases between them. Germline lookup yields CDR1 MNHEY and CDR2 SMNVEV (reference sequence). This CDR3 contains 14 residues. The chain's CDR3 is CASSPEGPSYEQYF. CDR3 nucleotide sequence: TGTGCCAGCAGCCCCGAGGGGCCCTCCTACGAGCAGTACTTC.

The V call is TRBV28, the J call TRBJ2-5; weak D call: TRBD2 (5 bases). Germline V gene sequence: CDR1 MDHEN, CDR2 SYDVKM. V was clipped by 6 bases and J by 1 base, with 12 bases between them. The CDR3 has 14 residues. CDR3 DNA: TGTGCCAGCAGCCCTGAACTAGTCCAAGAGACCCAGTACTTC. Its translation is CASSPELVQETQYF.

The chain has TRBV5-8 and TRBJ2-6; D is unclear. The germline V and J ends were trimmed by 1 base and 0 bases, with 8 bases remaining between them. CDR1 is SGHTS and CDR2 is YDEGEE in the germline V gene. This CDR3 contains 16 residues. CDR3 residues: CASSLYTLSGANVLTF. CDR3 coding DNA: TGTGCCAGCAGCTTGTATACGCTCTCTGGGGCCAACGTCCTGACTTTC.

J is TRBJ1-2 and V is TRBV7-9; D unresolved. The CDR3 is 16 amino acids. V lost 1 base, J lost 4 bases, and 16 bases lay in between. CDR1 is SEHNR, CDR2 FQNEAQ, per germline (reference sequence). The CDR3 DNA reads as TGTGCCAGCAGCTTAGTTTTGACCGGACCCGGCTATGGCTACACCTTC. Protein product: CASSLVLTGPGYGYTF.

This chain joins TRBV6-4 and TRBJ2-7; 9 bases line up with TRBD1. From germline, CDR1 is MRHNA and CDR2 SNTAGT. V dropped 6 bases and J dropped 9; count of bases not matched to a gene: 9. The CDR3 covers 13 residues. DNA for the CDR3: TGTGCCAGCAGGAGAACAGGGGGCGACGGGCAGTACTTC. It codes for CASRRTGGDGQYF.

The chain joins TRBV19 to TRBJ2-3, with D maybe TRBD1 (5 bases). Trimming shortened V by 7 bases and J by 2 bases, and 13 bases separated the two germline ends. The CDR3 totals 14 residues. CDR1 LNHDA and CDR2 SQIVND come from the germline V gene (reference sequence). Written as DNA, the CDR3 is TGTGCCAGTATCTCAGGACAACCCACAGATACGCAGTATTTT. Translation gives CASISGQPTDTQYF.

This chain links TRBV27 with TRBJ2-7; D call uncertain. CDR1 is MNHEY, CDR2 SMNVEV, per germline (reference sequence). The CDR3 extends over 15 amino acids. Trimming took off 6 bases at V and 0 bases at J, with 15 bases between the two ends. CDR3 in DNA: TGTGCCAGCAGGTTTTATACTCCCATCTCCTACGAGCAGTACTTC. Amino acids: CASRFYTPISYEQYF.

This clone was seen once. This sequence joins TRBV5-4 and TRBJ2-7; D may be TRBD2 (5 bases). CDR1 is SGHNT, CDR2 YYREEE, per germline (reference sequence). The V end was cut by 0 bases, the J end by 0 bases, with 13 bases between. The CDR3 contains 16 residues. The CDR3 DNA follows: TGTGCCAGCAGCTTGGGGGTAGCCGGGGTCTCCTACGAGCAGTACTTC. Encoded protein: CASSLGVAGVSYEQYF.

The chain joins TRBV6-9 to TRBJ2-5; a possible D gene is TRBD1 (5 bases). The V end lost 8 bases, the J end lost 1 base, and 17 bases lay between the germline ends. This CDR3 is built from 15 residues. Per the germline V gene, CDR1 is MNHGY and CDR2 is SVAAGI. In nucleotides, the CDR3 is TGTGCCAGCCCATCCGACAGAGGCCTCCAAGAGACCCAGTACTTC. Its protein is CASPSDRGLQETQYF.

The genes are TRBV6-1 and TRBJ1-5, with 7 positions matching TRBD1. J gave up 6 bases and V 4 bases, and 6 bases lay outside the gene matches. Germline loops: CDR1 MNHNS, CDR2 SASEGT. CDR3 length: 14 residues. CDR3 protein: CASSVEGAGQPQHF. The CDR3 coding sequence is TGTGCCAGCAGTGTAGAGGGGGCGGGTCAGCCCCAGCATTTT.

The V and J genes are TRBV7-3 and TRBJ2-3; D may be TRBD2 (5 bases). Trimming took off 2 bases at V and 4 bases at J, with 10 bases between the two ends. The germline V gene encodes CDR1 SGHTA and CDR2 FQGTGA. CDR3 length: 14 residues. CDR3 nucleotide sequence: TGTGCCAGCAGCTTATACTCCGGGGCAGATACGCAGTATTTT. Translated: CASSLYSGADTQYF.

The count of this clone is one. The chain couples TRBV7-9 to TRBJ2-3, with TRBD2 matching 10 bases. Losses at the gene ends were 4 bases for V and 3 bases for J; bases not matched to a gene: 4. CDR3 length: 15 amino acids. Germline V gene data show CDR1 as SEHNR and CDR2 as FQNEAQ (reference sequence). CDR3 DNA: TGTGCCAGCAGCTCACTAGCGGGGCCTACAGATACGCAGTATTTT. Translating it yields CASSSLAGPTDTQYF.

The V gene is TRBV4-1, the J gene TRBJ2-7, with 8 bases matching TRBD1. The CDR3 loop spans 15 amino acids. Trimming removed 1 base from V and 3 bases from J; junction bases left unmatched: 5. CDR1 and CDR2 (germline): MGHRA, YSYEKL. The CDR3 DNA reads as TGCGCCAGCAGCCAAGGGACAGGGTACTTCTACGAGCAGTACTTC. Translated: CASSQGTGYFYEQYF.

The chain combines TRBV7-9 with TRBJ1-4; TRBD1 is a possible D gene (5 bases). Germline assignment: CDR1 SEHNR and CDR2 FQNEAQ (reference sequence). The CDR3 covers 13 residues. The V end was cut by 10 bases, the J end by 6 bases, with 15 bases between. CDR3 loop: CATVTGKDEKLFF. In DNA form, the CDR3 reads TGTGCCACCGTAACAGGAAAGGATGAAAAACTGTTTTTT.

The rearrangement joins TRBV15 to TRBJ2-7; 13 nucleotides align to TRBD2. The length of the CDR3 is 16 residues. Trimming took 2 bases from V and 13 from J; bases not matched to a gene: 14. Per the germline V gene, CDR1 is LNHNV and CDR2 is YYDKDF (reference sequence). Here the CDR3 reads CATSRSGGTSGRGIYF. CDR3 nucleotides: TGTGCCACCAGCAGATCTGGCGGTACTAGCGGGAGGGGGATTTACTTC.